This T cell receptor beta chain was sequenced during a study of cytomegalovirus exposure and HLA in healthy donors. As regards this clone: Other DNA variants within this sample encode the same CDR3.

V lost 4 bases and J 1 base, leaving 7 bases between the germline ends. From germline, CDR1 is KGHSH and CDR2 LQKENI. The CDR3 runs to 13 residues. The PCR employed 60 Vbeta primers together with 13 Jbeta primers. Clones were read by immunoSEQ multiplex PCR, and TCRdb kept only the in-frame ones, dropping some. The sample contains roughly 200,000 clones, about 10% of which appear only once. The genes are TRBV18 and TRBJ1-1; D is unresolved. The TCR originated in a woman between 25 and 40 years old in good health and CMV-seropositive. Sequenced: PBMCs. The CDR3 loop is CASSQGGNTEAFF. The CDR3 DNA sequence: TGTGCCAGCTCACAGGGAGGGAACACTGAAGCTTTCTTT.